The text below deals with one TCR beta chain. Its antigen remains unidentified. PCR primers comprised 60 Vbeta and 13 Jbeta primers. Produced via immunoSEQ multiplex PCR; TCRdb's table is partial and in-frame only. The repertoire consists of roughly 100,000 clones, with roughly 82% occurring once and the leading ten covering 2.5% to 3%. The data originate from a study of cytomegalovirus exposure and HLA in healthy donors. Study results and caveats: Relative to equally common others, HLA-associated TCR beta chains showed greater clonal expansion in a later analysis.

Per germline, CDR1 LNHNV and CDR2 YYDKDF (reference sequence). The V and J ends lost 4 bases and 7 bases, in that order; junction bases with no gene match: 6. The CDR3 is 15 amino acids. This sequence joins TRBV15 and TRBJ1-5; 11 bases line up with TRBD1. This TCR was recovered from a male donor in good health and CMV-seropositive. Sequencing used PBMCs. In nucleotides, the CDR3 is TGTGCCACCAGCACTGGACAGGGGGCGGGACAGCCCCAGCATTTT. Its protein is CATSTGQGAGQPQHF.